This TCR beta chain stems from a study of T cells in localized non-small cell lung cancer. Study-wide results and caveats: Adjacent uninvolved lung had the highest clonality, suggesting focused antigen responses. Heterogeneity remains possible because sequencing was limited to only one tumor region. Adjacent lung held a median around 60 of the top 100 tumor clones. Higher T cell density in the blood was associated with longer overall survival, whereas higher adjacent-lung clonality associated with shorter survival.

Points on this clone: The antigen remains unidentified.

Germline V gene sequence: CDR1 LGHNA, CDR2 YSLEER. Trimming took 0 bases from V and 0 from J, leaving 10 bases between them. The CDR3 covers 16 residues. Repertoires were generated with immunoSEQ multiplex PCR, while TCRdb's copy carries only in-frame clones and drops some. The data hold over 45,000 clones, with around 90% observed a single time. V and J are TRBV4-3 and TRBJ2-3; D is possibly TRBD1 (5 bases). The clonotype comes from a man aged 35-75 years with stage I squamous cell lung carcinoma. Sequenced material: peripheral blood, taken before any cancer treatment. The CDR3 coding sequence is TGCGCCAGCAGCCAAGATCGGGCAGGGAGCACAGATACGCAGTATTTT. As protein: CASSQDRAGSTDTQYF.